This T cell receptor (beta chain) came from a study of T cell responses to AZD1222 COVID-19 vaccine. Study as a whole: Timing groups of about 4 and about 12 weeks for second doses were pooled.

As regards this clone: As yet, its antigen is unknown.

The assay was immunoSEQ multiplex PCR, and TCRdb's table has in-frame clones only and misses some. The table lists 95,000 to 150,000 clones, roughly nine tenths of them singletons. CDR1 and CDR2 from the germline V gene are SGHRS and YFSETQ. V lost 3 bases, J lost 7 bases, and 3 bases stayed unmatched. The CDR3 has 13 amino acids. General study findings and limits: Vaccine-related CD4 TCRs covered spike, predominating at 160-218 and 743-854. Only 5 or 6 individuals given AZD1222 were seropositive at baseline.

The rearrangement links TRBV5-1 to TRBJ2-1, with TRBD1 matching over 8 bases. Specimen: peripheral blood, collected on day 0 of AZD1222 vaccination. The receptor was isolated from an adult in good health. The CDR3 loop is CASSYQGANEQFF. The CDR3 DNA follows: TGCGCCAGCAGCTACCAGGGGGCGAATGAGCAGTTCTTC.